This T cell receptor (beta chain) was sequenced during a study of blood T cell repertoires in COVID-19. Profiled with immunoSEQ multiplex PCR; TCRdb holds only in-frame clones, not every one. The sample contains about 120,000 clones, 79% of which appear only once. The CDR3 totals 17 residues. V was pared by 1 base and J by 5 bases, with 11 bases of the junction left unmatched. Germline lookup yields CDR1 GTSNPN and CDR2 SVGIG (reference sequence). This clonotype was sampled from a man aged 40-50 years with active or convalescent COVID-19. The sample comprised peripheral blood. This sequence joins TRBV30 and TRBJ1-1; 12 bases map to TRBD1. The CDR3 coding sequence is TGTGCCTGGAGTGGGACCTTCGGGACAGGGGGCCGGACTGAAGCTTTCTTT. This encodes CAWSGTFGTGGRTEAFF.